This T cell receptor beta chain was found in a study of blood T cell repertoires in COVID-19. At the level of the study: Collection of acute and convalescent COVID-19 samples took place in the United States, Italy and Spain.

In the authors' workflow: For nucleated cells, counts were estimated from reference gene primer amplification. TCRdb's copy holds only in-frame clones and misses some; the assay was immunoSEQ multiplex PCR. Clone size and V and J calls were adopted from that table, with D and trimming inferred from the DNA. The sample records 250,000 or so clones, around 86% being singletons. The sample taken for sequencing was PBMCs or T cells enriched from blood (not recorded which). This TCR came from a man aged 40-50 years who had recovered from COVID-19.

CDR3 loop: CASSGQESSYEQYF. The CDR3 DNA reads TGTGCCAGCAGCGGACAGGAGAGCTCCTACGAGCAGTACTTC. The chain combines TRBV2 with TRBJ2-7, with 7 positions matching TRBD1. J gave up 0 bases and V 6 bases, and 5 bases lay outside the gene matches. Germline CDR1 SNHLY, CDR2 FYNNEI. This CDR3 is 14 amino acids long.